This TCR beta chain originates from a study of cytomegalovirus exposure and HLA in healthy donors. The table lists this clone with a count of one. What it binds is unknown. General study results and limits: Within a later analysis, the majority of CMV-associated TCR beta chains appeared HLA-restricted. CMV serostatus stood as the only immune exposure information on hand.

PCR was performed using 60 Vbeta and 13 Jbeta primers. This table comes from immunoSEQ multiplex PCR, and its TCRdb copy is limited to in-frame clones, with some not included. The sample records about 140,000 clones, 75% being singletons. The TCR comes from a man aged 18 to 29 in good health and CMV-seropositive. What was sequenced was PBMCs.

CDR3 sequence (DNA): TGTTCCATTTTAGCGGGAGGCTGGGTAGATACGCAGTATTTT. Its protein is CSILAGGWVDTQYF. This chain uses TRBV7-9 with TRBJ2-3, with TRBD2 identical over 10 bases. Germline-derived CDR1 and CDR2 are SEHNR and FQNEAQ (reference sequence). This CDR3 spans 14 amino acids.